The 16 T cell receptor beta chains in this list originate from one sample, sequenced in a study of beta chain features in type 1 diabetes. Expressed TCRB transcripts were sequenced, since all the RNA that had been isolated was reverse transcribed. Data came from immunoSEQ multiplex PCR; TCRdb stores just in-frame clones and leaves some out. The data show 140,000 or so clones, just over 9% seen once. The sequencing input was central memory CD4+ T cells from blood. The receptors derive from a man between 18 and 35 years old in good health.

A few counts support this clone. The gene calls are TRBV5-8 and TRBJ2-3, with a tentative D call TRBD2 (5 bases). V was cut by 4 bases and J by 3 bases, with 6 bases left in between. CDR1 and CDR2 from the germline V gene are SGHTS and YDEGEE. The CDR3 covers 12 residues. The CDR3 loop is CASSGETDTQYF. The CDR3 DNA is TGTGCCAGCAGCGGGGAGACAGATACGCAGTATTTT. The full variable domain, completed using reference TRBV5-8 and TRBJ2-3, is EAGVTQSPTHLIKTRGQQATLRCSPISGHTSVYWYQQALGLGLQFLLWYDEGEERNRGNFPPRFSGRQFPNYSSELNVNALELEDSALYLCASSGETDTQYFGPGTRLTVL.

There are many counts of this clone. The V and J genes are TRBV29-1 and TRBJ2-6; 9 bases agree with TRBD1. The V gene's germline CDR1 is SQVTM and CDR2 ANQGSEA. The junction had 9 bases not matched to a gene; V was cut back by 6 bases and J by 0 bases. CDR3 size: 17 residues. The CDR3: CSVDPGQGVSGANVLTF. In DNA, the CDR3 is TGCAGCGTCGACCCGGGACAGGGAGTCTCTGGGGCCAACGTCCTGACTTTC.

This clone occurred a few times. Written as DNA, the CDR3 is TGTGCCAGCAGCTTAGCGGAGGCTGGAAACACCATATATTTT. The encoded protein is CASSLAEAGNTIYF. The J gene is TRBJ1-3, the V gene TRBV7-9, with D hard to call. V gave up 0 bases and J gave up 2 bases, with 5 bases separating them. CDR1 and CDR2 (germline): SEHNR, FQNEAQ (reference sequence). This CDR3 comprises 14 residues.

The CDR3 DNA follows: TGTGCCAGCAGCCAAGAAAGATCACAGGGTTGGGAAAAACTGTTTTTT. The encoded protein is CASSQERSQGWEKLFF. The chain combines TRBV4-2 with TRBJ1-4; the D gene is possibly TRBD1 (6 bases). V lost 0 bases, J lost 8 bases, and 16 bases lay in between. Germline loops: CDR1 LGHNA, CDR2 YNFKEQ. The CDR3 contains 16 residues.

The chain carries TRBV7-2 and TRBJ2-3; D possibly corresponds to TRBD1 (5 bases). CDR3 length equals 14 residues. The germline gives CDR1 SGHTA, CDR2 FQGNSA. V lost 8 bases, J lost 2 bases, and 14 bases lay in between. The CDR3 DNA reads as TGTGCCAGCGGCCGACAGAGTCACACAGATACGCAGTATTTT. Its protein product is CASGRQSHTDTQYF. Combining the CDR3 with reference TRBV7-2 and TRBJ2-3 gives the whole variable domain GAGVSQSPSNKVTEKGKDVELRCDPISGHTALYWYRQSLGQGLEFLIYFQGNSAPDKSGLPSDRFSAERTGGSVSTLTIQRTQQEDSAVYLCASGRQSHTDTQYFGPGTRLTVL.

This clone was seen a few times. The DNA of the CDR3 is TGCAGCGTTGAAGTGGATCCAGGAAAGTACTCTGGGGCCAACGTCCTGACTTTC. Residues: CSVEVDPGKYSGANVLTF. The chain links TRBV29-1 to TRBJ2-6; D is uncertain. The V end was cut by 1 base, the J end by 0 bases, with 16 bases between. Germline assignment: CDR1 SQVTM and CDR2 ANQGSEA. This CDR3 contains 18 residues.

The chain combines TRBV6-5 with TRBJ2-5; 9 positions agree with TRBD1. The germline CDR1 and CDR2 sequences are MNHEY and SVGAGI. V shed 2 bases, J shed 2 bases, and the junction held 6 bases outside the gene matches. This CDR3 is 16 amino acids long. The DNA for the CDR3 is TGTGCCAGCAGTTACACGGGACAGGGACTTCAAGAGACCCAGTACTTC. It is translated as CASSYTGQGLQETQYF.

Many counts were recorded for this clone. The V gene is TRBV5-4, the J gene TRBJ1-2, with D possibly TRBD1 on 6 matching bases. Trimming shortened V by 3 bases and J by 4 bases, and 13 bases separated the two germline ends. Germline V gene lookup returns CDR1 SGHNT and CDR2 YYREEE (reference sequence). The length of the CDR3 is 14 residues. The DNA of the CDR3 is TGTGCCAGCAGCTCCGGGACAAGAGCCTATGGCTACACCTTC. This translates into CASSSGTRAYGYTF.

V is TRBV7-9 and J is TRBJ2-3; no definite D call. Per the germline V gene, CDR1 is SEHNR and CDR2 is FQNEAQ (reference sequence). V lost 6 bases and J lost 4, with 17 bases in between. CDR3 length equals 15 residues. Here the CDR3 DNA reads TGTGCCAGCAGTAGGAGAGATGAGTTCGCAGATACGCAGTATTTT. Translation: CASSRRDEFADTQYF. Together with reference TRBV7-9 and TRBJ2-3, the CDR3 gives the full variable domain: DTGVSQNPRHKITKRGQNVTFRCDPISEHNRLYWYRQTLGQGPEFLTYFQNEAQLEKSRLLSDRFSAERPKGSFSTLEIQRTEQGDSAMYLCASSRRDEFADTQYFGPGTRLTVL.

This chain joins TRBV5-1 and TRBJ1-3; D gene unclear. Germline-derived CDR1 and CDR2 are SGHRS and YFSETQ. This CDR3 has 13 amino acids. The V end was cut by 3 bases, the J end by 7 bases, with 11 bases between. The CDR3 protein is CASSWLGENTIYF. In nucleotides, the CDR3 is TGCGCCAGCAGCTGGCTGGGCGAGAACACCATATATTTT.

This clone occurred a few times. The V gene is TRBV7-3, the J gene TRBJ2-3; D is undetermined. CDR1 is SGHTA and CDR2 is FQGTGA in the germline V gene. V shed 0 bases and J shed 2 bases, with 12 bases lying between them. This CDR3 region has 16 residues. This chain's CDR3 is CASSLTSSPITDTQYF. The CDR3 DNA sequence: TGTGCCAGCAGCTTAACGTCTAGTCCCATCACAGATACGCAGTATTTT.

A few counts support this clone. This chain joins TRBV30 and TRBJ1-3; D gene uncertain. CDR1 is GTSNPN, CDR2 SVGIG, per germline (reference sequence). This CDR3 comprises 16 residues. The V gene lost 0 bases and the J gene lost 2 bases, with 14 bases spanning the gap. The CDR3 spells CAWSVRSRFTGNTIYF. The CDR3 nucleotides are TGTGCCTGGAGTGTACGATCCAGGTTCACTGGAAACACCATATATTTT. Full variable domain (rest looked up from reference TRBV30 and TRBJ1-3): SQTIHQWPATLVQPVGSPLSLECTVEGTSNPNLYWYRQAAGRGLQLLFYSVGIGQISSEVPQNLSASRPQDRQFILSSKKLLLSDSGFYLCAWSVRSRFTGNTIYFGEGSWLTVV.

This clone turned up a few times. This rearrangement joins TRBV7-2 to TRBJ2-1, with D possibly TRBD1 on 5 matching bases. The V end was cut by 3 bases, the J end by 7 bases, with 13 bases between. The CDR3 is 14 residues long. The germline CDR1 and CDR2 sequences are SGHTA and FQGNSA. The CDR3, as DNA: TGTGCCAGCAGCTTTAGTCAGGGTTATAATGAGCAGTTCTTC. It encodes CASSFSQGYNEQFF.

This clone has only a few counts. This chain joins TRBV6-6 and TRBJ1-5; TRBD1 matches 7 bases. V shed 6 bases and J 2 bases; nucleotides not matched to a gene: 4. The CDR3 has 14 residues. The germline gives CDR1 MNHNY, CDR2 SVGAGI (reference sequence). The CDR3 loop is CASRGGWGNQPQHF. DNA of the CDR3: TGTGCCAGCAGAGGGGGCTGGGGCAATCAGCCCCAGCATTTT.

This clone was observed a handful of times. The gene calls are TRBV18 and TRBJ2-1; weak D call: TRBD1 (5 bases). The CDR3 is made up of 14 amino acids. The ends were cut back, 6 bases at V and 5 bases at J, with 14 bases in the middle. Germline CDR1 is KGHSH and CDR2 is LQKENI. CDR3: CASSPQGLNNEQFF. The CDR3, as DNA: TGTGCCAGCTCCCCCCAGGGCCTTAACAATGAGCAGTTCTTC.

This clone was detected only a few times. The rearrangement links TRBV13 to TRBJ2-7, with D hard to call. This CDR3 region has 13 residues. V dropped 5 bases and J dropped 0 bases, with 8 bases sitting between them. From germline, CDR1 is PRHDT and CDR2 FYEKMQ (reference sequence). CDR3 sequence (DNA): TGTGCCAGCAGCACAATAAGCTCCTACGAGCAGTACTTC. Translated, it gives CASSTISSYEQYF.